The 24 T cell receptor beta chains reported below all come from one sample, sequenced in a study of T cell clones after liver transplantation. TCRdb's copy holds only in-frame clones and misses some; the assay was immunoSEQ multiplex PCR. The sample carries roughly 80,000 clones, 82% recorded once. The sample was CD4+ T cells from blood, taken 46 months after liver transplant. Source of these receptors: a human patient who received a liver transplant. Some of the T cells may derive from the graft donor.

The CDR3 DNA is TGTGCCAGCAGCTTAGGTACAGGGGCCTACGAGCAGTACTTC. It specifies CASSLGTGAYEQYF. This chain links TRBV7-9 with TRBJ2-7, with 7 bases fitting TRBD1. From germline, CDR1 is SEHNR and CDR2 FQNEAQ (reference sequence). The CDR3 is 14 amino acids. Unmatched junction bases numbered 2, after V lost 1 base and J lost 2 bases. Complete variable domain (other parts from reference TRBV7-9 and TRBJ2-7): DTGVSQNPRHKITKRGQNVTFRCDPISEHNRLYWYRQTLGQGPEFLTYFQNEAQLEKSRLLSDRFSAERPKGSFSTLEIQRTEQGDSAMYLCASSLGTGAYEQYFGPGTRLTVT.

The CDR3 region is CASSHGPGAVNYGYTF. The DNA for the CDR3 is TGTGCCAGCAGCCACGGCCCGGGGGCCGTAAACTATGGCTACACCTTC. The V gene is TRBV14, the J gene TRBJ1-2, with D perhaps matching TRBD1 (6 bases). This CDR3 has 16 amino acids. Looked up from germline, CDR1 is SGHDN and CDR2 is FVKESK. V gave up 3 bases and J gave up 2 bases, with 16 bases separating them.

This clone was seen just once. J is TRBJ1-3 and V is TRBV7-6; possibly TRBD1 for D (5 bases). V was cut by 1 base and J by 7 bases, with 8 bases left in between. The CDR3 is 13 residues long. The germline CDR1 and CDR2 sequences are SGHVS and FNYEAQ. The CDR3 coding sequence is TGTGCCAGCAGCTTAGAGGCAGGGAACACCATATATTTT. Translation: CASSLEAGNTIYF.

The chain couples TRBV2 to TRBJ2-5; D is ambiguous. Germline lookup yields CDR1 SNHLY and CDR2 FYNNEI. This CDR3 is 10 amino acids long. V was cut by 5 bases and J by 2 bases, with 0 bases left in between. Here the CDR3 DNA reads TGTGCCAGCAGTCAAGAGACCCAGTACTTC. Its translation is CASSQETQYF.

This clone has just one count. This chain connects TRBV2 to TRBJ2-5, with 8 nucleotides matching TRBD1. The junction had 19 bases not matched to a gene; V was cut back by 11 bases and J by 2 bases. Germline V gene sequence: CDR1 SNHLY, CDR2 FYNNEI. The CDR3 sequence is 17 residues long. This chain's CDR3 is CAVLGASYRDRQETQYF. The CDR3 region has the DNA TGTGCCGTCCTGGGAGCCTCGTACCGGGACAGGCAAGAGACCCAGTACTTC.

The J gene is TRBJ1-2, the V gene TRBV6-6; no clear D gene. The germline V and J ends were trimmed by 6 bases and 5 bases, with 16 bases remaining between them. Germline CDR1 is MNHNY and CDR2 is SVGAGI (reference sequence). This CDR3 is 14 amino acids long. The CDR3 here is CASSIRGLEYGYTF. The CDR3 bases are TGTGCCAGCAGCATCCGAGGTCTCGAGTATGGCTACACCTTC.

This chain joins TRBV4-1 and TRBJ2-3, with 12 bases that match TRBD2. The germline gives CDR1 MGHRA, CDR2 YSYEKL. The J segment lost 4 bases and the V segment lost 2 bases, leaving 7 bases of the junction unmatched. CDR3 size: 17 residues. CDR3 protein: CASSQIASGRDADTQYF. CDR3 coding DNA: TGCGCCAGCAGCCAAATCGCTAGCGGGAGGGATGCAGATACGCAGTATTTT.

This clone was seen just once. This sequence joins TRBV11-2 and TRBJ1-4; D is unclear. Trimming removed 1 base at V and 11 bases at J, with 14 bases between. The germline V gene has CDR1 SGHAT and CDR2 FQNNGV. This CDR3 region has 14 residues. Written as DNA, the CDR3 is TGTGCCAGCAGCTTAGGAAGCCAGGCGGCCAAACTGTTTTTT. This codes for CASSLGSQAAKLFF.

This chain links TRBV5-4 with TRBJ2-2, with TRBD1 matching over 8 bases. The ends lost 5 bases at V and 2 bases at J; junction bases unmatched: 5. CDR3 length: 15 amino acids. Germline-derived CDR1 and CDR2 are SGHNT and YYREEE (reference sequence). In DNA, the CDR3 is TGTGCCAGCAGTCGGACAGGGAGAAACACCGGGGAGCTGTTTTTT. Protein: CASSRTGRNTGELFF.

This clone came up a few times. The chain has TRBV19 and TRBJ2-3, with no clear D. CDR1 and CDR2 from the germline V gene are LNHDA and SQIVND (reference sequence). Between the trimmed V and J ends, which lost 7 bases and 5 bases, there was a span of 7 bases. CDR3 size: 11 residues. CDR3 bases: TGTGCCAGTACGGGCAGAGATACGCAGTATTTT. Protein sequence: CASTGRDTQYF.

V is TRBV6-5 and J is TRBJ1-5; 7 bases are shared with TRBD1. The CDR3 has 13 residues. J lost 4 bases, V lost 8 bases, and 5 bases had no gene match. The germline V gene encodes CDR1 MNHEY and CDR2 SVGAGI. The CDR3 coding sequence is TGTGCCAGCGCGGGACAGATTAATCAGCCCCAGCATTTT. Translating gives CASAGQINQPQHF.

CDR3 residues: CASSLRLAGGSDTQYF. The CDR3 DNA is TGTGCCAGCAGCCTTCGCCTAGCGGGAGGATCAGATACGCAGTATTTT. The chain couples TRBV14 to TRBJ2-3, with 11 bases fitting TRBD2. The germline V gene has CDR1 SGHDN and CDR2 FVKESK. The CDR3 length is 16 residues. Trimming at V came to 4 bases and at J to 4 bases, leaving 7 bases not matched to a gene.

The chain uses TRBV27 and TRBJ2-7, with unresolved D. The CDR3 is 12 residues long. Germline values: CDR1 MNHEY, CDR2 SMNVEV (reference sequence). The germline V and J ends were trimmed by 6 bases and 12 bases, with 18 bases remaining between them. DNA for the CDR3: TGTGCCAGCAGCTCTTCCGACCGGTCCAGGTACTTC. Amino acid sequence: CASSSSDRSRYF.

This clone was detected only a few times. V usage is TRBV19 and J usage is TRBJ2-7; D is possibly TRBD1 or TRBD2 (5 bases each). V lost 6 bases to trimming and J lost 6 bases, with 15 bases between them. Germline values: CDR1 LNHDA, CDR2 SQIVND (reference sequence). CDR3 length: 13 amino acids. The CDR3 is CASSRDGAAEQYF. For the CDR3, the DNA is TGTGCCAGTAGCCGGGACGGAGCCGCCGAGCAGTACTTC.

The chain carries TRBV5-4 and TRBJ2-1; TRBD1 agrees at 11 bases. The CDR3 has 15 amino acids. Per germline, CDR1 SGHNT and CDR2 YYREEE (reference sequence). J gave up 15 bases and V 0 bases, and 11 bases lay outside the gene matches. DNA for the CDR3: TGTGCCAGCAGCTTGGAGGGGGGCCGGGACAGGGGGTCGTTCTTC. Translating gives CASSLEGGRDRGSFF.

The chain is built from TRBV29-1 and TRBJ2-3; no reliable D call. The length of the CDR3 is 13 residues. CDR1 is SQVTM, CDR2 ANQGSEA, per germline. The ends were cut back, 5 bases at V and 4 bases at J, with 13 bases in the middle. CDR3 coding DNA: TGCAGCGTTACCCCAAGGAGCGCAGATACGCAGTATTTT. Translating it yields CSVTPRSADTQYF.

The rearrangement uses TRBV7-2 and TRBJ2-2; D might be TRBD2 (6 bases). V was cut by 5 bases and J by 7 bases, with 17 bases left in between. Germline V gene lookup returns CDR1 SGHTA and CDR2 FQGNSA. CDR3 size: 15 residues. The CDR3 nucleotides read TGTGCCAGCAGCACTTGGGGACTGCCCGGCGGGGAGCTGTTTTTT. Protein product: CASSTWGLPGGELFF. The entire variable domain, with the rest obtained from reference TRBV7-2 and TRBJ2-2, is as follows: GAGVSQSPSNKVTEKGKDVELRCDPISGHTALYWYRQSLGQGLEFLIYFQGNSAPDKSGLPSDRFSAERTGGSVSTLTIQRTQQEDSAVYLCASSTWGLPGGELFFGEGSRLTVL.

The chain couples TRBV7-2 to TRBJ1-2, with a weak D call TRBD1 (5 bases). CDR3 length equals 15 residues. V lost 6 bases to trimming and J lost 1 base, with 15 bases between them. Germline CDR1 SGHTA, CDR2 FQGNSA. CDR3 DNA: TGTGCCAGCAGGACACAGGCTAACCTTAACTATGGCTACACCTTC. This gives the protein CASRTQANLNYGYTF.

The chain is built from TRBV27 and TRBJ2-7; 8 positions match TRBD2. V gave up 6 bases and J gave up 2 bases; unmatched junction bases: 12. This CDR3 has 16 residues. The V gene's germline CDR1 is MNHEY and CDR2 SMNVEV (reference sequence). CDR3 in amino acids: CASSQGGLVVPYEQYF. The CDR3 DNA sequence: TGTGCCAGCAGCCAAGGGGGACTAGTGGTTCCCTACGAGCAGTACTTC.

This clone was counted only a few times. V is TRBV7-9 and J is TRBJ1-1; D remains ambiguous. Trimming pared 1 base from V and 7 bases from J, leaving 10 bases between. Germline values: CDR1 SEHNR, CDR2 FQNEAQ (reference sequence). The CDR3 loop spans 13 amino acids. Here the CDR3 reads CASSLVVTDEAFF. The CDR3, as DNA: TGTGCCAGCAGCTTAGTTGTGACTGATGAAGCTTTCTTT. Combining the CDR3 with reference TRBV7-9 and TRBJ1-1 gives the whole variable domain DTGVSQNPRHKITKRGQNVTFRCDPISEHNRLYWYRQTLGQGPEFLTYFQNEAQLEKSRLLSDRFSAERPKGSFSTLEIQRTEQGDSAMYLCASSLVVTDEAFFGQGTRLTVV.

The rearrangement uses TRBV30 and TRBJ2-1; 9 positions agree with TRBD1. The V and J ends lost 5 bases and 7 bases, in that order; junction bases with no gene match: 12. This CDR3 region has 15 residues. Germline loops: CDR1 GTSNPN, CDR2 SVGIG (reference sequence). CDR3 protein: CAWARGGQGKNEQFF. DNA of the CDR3: TGTGCCTGGGCCCGAGGGGGACAGGGTAAGAATGAGCAGTTCTTC. Variable domain in full (rest from reference TRBV30 and TRBJ2-1): SQTIHQWPATLVQPVGSPLSLECTVEGTSNPNLYWYRQAAGRGLQLLFYSVGIGQISSEVPQNLSASRPQDRQFILSSKKLLLSDSGFYLCAWARGGQGKNEQFFGPGTRLTVL.

The J gene is TRBJ2-5, the V gene TRBV2; D remains unclear. Per germline, CDR1 SNHLY and CDR2 FYNNEI. The CDR3 covers 10 residues. V gave up 7 bases and J gave up 1 base, with 1 base separating them. In nucleotides, the CDR3 is TGTGCCAGCACCCAAGAGACCCAGTACTTC. It specifies CASTQETQYF.

The CDR3 loop is CAWSVPHRTAPEAFF. CDR3 sequence (DNA): TGTGCCTGGAGTGTCCCCCACCGGACCGCCCCTGAAGCTTTCTTT. This chain joins TRBV30 and TRBJ1-1; D ambiguous. The CDR3 length is 15 residues. V lost 0 bases and J lost 6, with 17 bases in between. Germline CDR1 reads GTSNPN; CDR2 reads SVGIG (reference sequence).

The rearrangement uses TRBV7-9 and TRBJ2-6, with a tentative D call TRBD2 (5 bases). The germline CDR1 and CDR2 sequences are SEHNR and FQNEAQ (reference sequence). The CDR3 spans 15 residues. The V end lost 2 bases, the J end lost 1 base, and 6 bases lay between the germline ends. This CDR3 is CASSLRGSGANVLTF. CDR3 nucleotide sequence: TGTGCCAGCAGCTTACGCGGGTCTGGGGCCAACGTCCTGACTTTC.